The present T cell receptor (beta chain) was sequenced within a study of CD8+ T cells in alopecia areata. Study outcomes and limitations: Lesional scalp exceeded normal scalp in clonality, especially in alopecia totalis/universalis.

In regard to this clone: What it binds is not known.

V was cut by 2 bases and J by 0 bases, with 4 bases left in between. CDR1 is MDHEN and CDR2 is SYDVKM in the germline V gene. This CDR3 has 13 amino acids. RNA extraction and reverse transcription yielded cDNA as sequencing template. Clones were sequenced by immunoSEQ multiplex PCR, and TCRdb holds only the in-frame ones, with some missing. This sample has approximately 99,000 clones, with approximately 59% found just once. This chain joins TRBV28 and TRBJ1-1; D call uncertain. Material for sequencing was CD8+ T cells sorted from blood. The receptor was derived from a human donor in good health. For the CDR3, the DNA is TGTGCCAGCAGTTTAATGCTGAACACTGAAGCTTTCTTT. As protein: CASSLMLNTEAFF.